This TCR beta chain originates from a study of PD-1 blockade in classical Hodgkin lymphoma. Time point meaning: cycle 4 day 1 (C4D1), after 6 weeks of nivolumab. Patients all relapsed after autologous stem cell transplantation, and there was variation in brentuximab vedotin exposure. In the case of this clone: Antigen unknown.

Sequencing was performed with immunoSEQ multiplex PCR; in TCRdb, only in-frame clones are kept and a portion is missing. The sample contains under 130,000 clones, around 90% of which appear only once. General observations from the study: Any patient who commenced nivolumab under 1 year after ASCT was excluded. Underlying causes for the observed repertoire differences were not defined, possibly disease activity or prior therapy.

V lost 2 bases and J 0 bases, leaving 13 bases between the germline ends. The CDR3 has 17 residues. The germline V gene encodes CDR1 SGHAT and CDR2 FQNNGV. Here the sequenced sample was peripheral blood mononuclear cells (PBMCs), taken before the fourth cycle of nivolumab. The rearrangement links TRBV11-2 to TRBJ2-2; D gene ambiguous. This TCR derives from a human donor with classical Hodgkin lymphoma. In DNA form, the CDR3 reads TGTGCCAGCAGCTTATATGGTACTCTTGCGAACACCGGGGAGCTGTTTTTT. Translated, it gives CASSLYGTLANTGELFF.